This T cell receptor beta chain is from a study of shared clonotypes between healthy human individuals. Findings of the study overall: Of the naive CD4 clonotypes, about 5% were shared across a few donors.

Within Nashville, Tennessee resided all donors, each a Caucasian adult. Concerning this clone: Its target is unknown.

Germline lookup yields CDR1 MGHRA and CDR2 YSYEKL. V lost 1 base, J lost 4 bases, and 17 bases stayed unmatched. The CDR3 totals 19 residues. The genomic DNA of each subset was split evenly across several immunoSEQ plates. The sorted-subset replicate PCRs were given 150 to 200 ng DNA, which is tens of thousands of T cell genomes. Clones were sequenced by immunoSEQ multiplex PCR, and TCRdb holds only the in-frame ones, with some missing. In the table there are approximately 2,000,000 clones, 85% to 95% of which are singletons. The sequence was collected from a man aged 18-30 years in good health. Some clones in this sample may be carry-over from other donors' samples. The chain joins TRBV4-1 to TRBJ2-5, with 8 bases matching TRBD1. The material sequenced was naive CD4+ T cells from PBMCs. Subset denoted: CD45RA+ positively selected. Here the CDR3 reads CASSQGRRLAGGLGETQYF. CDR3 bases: TGCGCCAGCAGCCAAGGTCGGAGATTGGCAGGGGGCTTGGGAGAGACCCAGTACTTC.